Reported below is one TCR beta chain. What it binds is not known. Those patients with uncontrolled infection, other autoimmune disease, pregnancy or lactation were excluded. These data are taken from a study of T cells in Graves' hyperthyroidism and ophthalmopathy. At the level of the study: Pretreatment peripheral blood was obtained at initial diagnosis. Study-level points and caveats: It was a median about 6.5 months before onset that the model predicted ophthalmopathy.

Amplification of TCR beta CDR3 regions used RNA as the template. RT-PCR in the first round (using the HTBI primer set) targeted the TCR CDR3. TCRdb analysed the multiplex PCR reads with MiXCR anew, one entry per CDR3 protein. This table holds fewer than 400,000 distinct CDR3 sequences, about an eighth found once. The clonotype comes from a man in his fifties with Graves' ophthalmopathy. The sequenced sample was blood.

The CDR3 protein is CASSTARKQGIVGQPQHF. DNA for the CDR3: TGTGCCAGTAGTACCGCTCGGAAACAGGGTATCGTCGGTCAGCCCCAGCATTTT. The chain couples TRBV19 to TRBJ1-5, with D tentatively TRBD1 (6 bases). This CDR3 is built from 18 residues. CDR1 LNHDA and CDR2 SQIVND come from the germline V gene (reference sequence). Trimming removed 4 bases at V and 6 bases at J, with 25 bases between.